This is a list of T cell receptor beta chains from one sample in a study of T cell repertoires in cytomegalovirus infection. TCRdb called the reads again in MiXCR, with one record for every CDR3 protein. Among 450,000 to 600,000 distinct CDR3 sequences, under 45% were seen once, and the ten largest hold around two fifths. Their target antigens are unknown. The source was cultured PBMCs, collected from culture after CMV antigen stimulation. These receptors originate from a human donor in good health (CMV status not recorded). Some clones in this sample may be carry-over from other donors' samples. The CDR3 runs from the conserved cysteine through the conserved F or W. D genes are given only for firm matches. Not every row has a clone size; where given, it reads once, few, many or a size class.

D gene: NA; clone size: few; V gene: TRBV6-5; J gene: TRBJ1-5; CDR3 DNA: TGTGCCAGCGCCCGTGGTAGCAATCAGCCCCAGCATTTT; CDR3 protein: CASARGSNQPQHF
D gene: NA; clone size: few; V gene: TRBV28; J gene: TRBJ1-2; CDR3 DNA: TGTGCCAGCAGTCCTCCGGGACGGACCTCCTATGGCTACACCTTC; CDR3 protein: CASSPPGRTSYGYTF
D gene: NA; clone size: NA; V gene: TRBV12-3/TRBV12-4; J gene: TRBJ1-2; CDR3 DNA: TGTGCCAGCAGTTTAATGGGGGCAACGGGGAACTATGGCTACACCTTC; CDR3 protein: CASSLMGATGNYGYTF
D gene: NA; clone size: NA; V gene: TRBV12-3/TRBV12-4; J gene: TRBJ1-1; CDR3 DNA: TGTGCCAGCAGCCCCGGGAGAGGGTGGCTCCAAGCTTTCTTT; CDR3 protein: CASSPGRGWLQAFF
D gene: TRBD2; clone size: NA; V gene: TRBV6-8; J gene: TRBJ2-3; CDR3 DNA: TGTGCCAGCAGGCGGGGACTAGCGGGAGTGGATACGCAGTATTTT; CDR3 protein: CASRRGLAGVDTQYF
D gene: NA; clone size: NA; V gene: TRBV12-3/TRBV12-4; J gene: TRBJ1-3; CDR3 DNA: TGTGCCAGCAGTTTCAGCGGATCTGGAAACACCATATATTTT; CDR3 protein: CASSFSGSGNTIYF
D gene: NA; clone size: NA; V gene: TRBV4-2; J gene: TRBJ1-5; CDR3 DNA: TGTGCCAGCAGCCAAGACTCGGGAGGGTTTCAGCCCCAGCATTTT; CDR3 protein: CASSQDSGGFQPQHF
D gene: TRBD1; clone size: few; V gene: TRBV6-1; J gene: TRBJ1-6; CDR3 DNA: TGTGCCAGCAGAGGACAGGAGAACTATAATTCACCCCTCCACTTT; CDR3 protein: CASRGQENYNSPLHF
D gene: NA; clone size: NA; V gene: TRBV7-2; J gene: TRBJ2-5; CDR3 DNA: TGTGCCAGCAGCAGGGCCCCACAAGAGACCCAGTACTTC; CDR3 protein: CASSRAPQETQYF
D gene: TRBD1; clone size: NA; V gene: TRBV18; J gene: TRBJ2-7; CDR3 DNA: TGTGCCAGCTCACCTAGCTCGGGTAGGGGGCGGACATACGTTCCCCTCTACGAGCAGTACTTC; CDR3 protein: CASSPSSGRGRTYVPLYEQYF